The clone carrying this T cell receptor beta chain was seen only a few times. Its specificity is unknown. This sample was included in a study of PD-L1 blockade in urothelial cancer. Study-level information: Blood was analyzed 3 weeks (second dose) and 6 weeks after treatment start. Study-level points and caveats: In blood at 3 weeks, tumor-associated clones expanded more among patients with durable benefit.

Germline CDR1 is MNHEY and CDR2 is SMNVEV (reference sequence). Trimming cost V 10 bases and J 0 bases, with 20 bases left between them. The CDR3 loop spans 16 amino acids. Profiled with immunoSEQ multiplex PCR; TCRdb holds only in-frame clones, not every one. Among tens of thousands of clones listed, 84% were seen once. The sample consisted of PBMCs, taken around atezolizumab (anti-PD-L1) treatment. The sequence was collected from a man between 65 and 85 years old with urothelial cancer. V usage is TRBV27 and J usage is TRBJ2-3, with TRBD2 as a possible D gene (6 bases). The CDR3 region has the DNA TGTGCCAACCTAAGCCCCCTAGCGTCTAGCACAGATACGCAGTATTTT. It translates to CANLSPLASSTDTQYF.